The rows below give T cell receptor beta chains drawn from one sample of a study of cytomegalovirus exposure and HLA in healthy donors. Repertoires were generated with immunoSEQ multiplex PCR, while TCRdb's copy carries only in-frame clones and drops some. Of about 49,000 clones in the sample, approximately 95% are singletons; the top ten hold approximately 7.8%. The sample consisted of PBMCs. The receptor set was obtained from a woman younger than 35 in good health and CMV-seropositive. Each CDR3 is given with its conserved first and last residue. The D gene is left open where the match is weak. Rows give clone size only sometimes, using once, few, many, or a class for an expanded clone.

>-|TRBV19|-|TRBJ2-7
TGTGCCAGTAGTCAACCCCGCGGGGGCGGGGACGAGCAGTACTTC
CASSQPRGGGDEQYF
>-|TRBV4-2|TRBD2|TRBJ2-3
TGTGCCAGCAGCCAAGATTTGGTAGCGGGAGATACGCAGTATTTT
CASSQDLVAGDTQYF
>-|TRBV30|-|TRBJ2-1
TGTGCCTGGAGGCAGACTAGCTCCTACAATGAGCAGTTCTTC
CAWRQTSSYNEQFF
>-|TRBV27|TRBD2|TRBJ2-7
TGTGCCAGCAGTTTCGCGGGAGCAAGCTACGAGCAGTACTTC
CASSFAGASYEQYF
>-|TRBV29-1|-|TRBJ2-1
TGCAGCGTTGAAGACCCCGGGAACAGGCAGTTCTTC
CSVEDPGNRQFF
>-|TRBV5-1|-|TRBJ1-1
TGCGCCAGCAGAAAGGGGTCTGAAGCTTTCTTT
CASRKGSEAFF
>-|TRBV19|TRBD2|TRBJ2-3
TGTGCCAGTAGTATAGTGAGCGGGACCCGGTCTGATACGCAGTATTTT
CASSIVSGTRSDTQYF
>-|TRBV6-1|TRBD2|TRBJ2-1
TGTGCCAGCAGTGAACAGGTAGCGGGAGGCTACAATGAGCAGTTCTTC
CASSEQVAGGYNEQFF
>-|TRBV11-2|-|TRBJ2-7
TGTGCCACCCCAGACCCGGACAGAACTTCGACCACCTACGAGCAGTACTTC
CATPDPDRTSTTYEQYF
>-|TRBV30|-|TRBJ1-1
TGTGCCTGGGTGGGGCAGCCTAACACTGAAGCTTTCTTT
CAWVGQPNTEAFF
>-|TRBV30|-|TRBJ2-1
TGTGCCTGGAGTGTGGACTACCAAAATGAGCAGTTCTTC
CAWSVDYQNEQFF
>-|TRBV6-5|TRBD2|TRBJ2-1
TGTGCCAGCAGGCGGGGGGGCTCGTACAATGAGCAGTTCTTC
CASRRGGSYNEQFF
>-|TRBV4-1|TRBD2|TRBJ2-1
TGCGCCAGCAGCCCAGGGGTAGCTAGCGGGAAATACAATGAGCAGTTCTTC
CASSPGVASGKYNEQFF
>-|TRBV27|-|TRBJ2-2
TGTGCCAGCAGTAGTCTGGGAGTCAACACCGGGGAGCTGTTTTTT
CASSSLGVNTGELFF
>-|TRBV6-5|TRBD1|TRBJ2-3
TGTGCCAGCAGAAGGACAGGAGGCACAGATACGCAGTATTTT
CASRRTGGTDTQYF
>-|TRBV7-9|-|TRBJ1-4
TGTGCCAGCAGCTTAGGGCAGGGAGGGTCAACTAATGAAAAACTGTTTTTT
CASSLGQGGSTNEKLFF
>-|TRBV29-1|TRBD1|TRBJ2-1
TGCAGCGTTGAATTCACCGGGACAGGGCGAAATGAGCAGTTCTTC
CSVEFTGTGRNEQFF
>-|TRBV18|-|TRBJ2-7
TGTGCCAGCTCACCACCCTCCGGGGTCGGCGAGCAGTACTTC
CASSPPSGVGEQYF
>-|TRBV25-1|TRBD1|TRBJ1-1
TGTGCCAGCAGTGCCAGGGGGGCATTGAACACTGAAGCTTTCTTT
CASSARGALNTEAFF
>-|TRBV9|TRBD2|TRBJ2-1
TGTGCCAGCAGCGTAGGAAGCGGGAGTAATGAGCAGTTCTTC
CASSVGSGSNEQFF
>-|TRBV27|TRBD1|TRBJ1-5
TGTGCCAGCAGTTTATCGTCGGGCAGGGGGCCCTCCAATCAGCCCCAGCATTTT
CASSLSSGRGPSNQPQHF
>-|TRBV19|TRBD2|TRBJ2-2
TGTGCCAGTAGTAGTGGCGGGAGCCCCACCGGGGAGCTGTTTTTT
CASSSGGSPTGELFF
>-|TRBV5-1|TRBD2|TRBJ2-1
TGCGCCAGCAGCCCCGGGGGTAGCGGGAGAGTGGCTAATGAGCAGTTCTTC
CASSPGGSGRVANEQFF
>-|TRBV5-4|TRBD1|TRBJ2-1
TGTGCCAGCAGCTCCACCCTGGGACAGGGGGCGTTTAATGAGCAGTTCTTC
CASSSTLGQGAFNEQFF
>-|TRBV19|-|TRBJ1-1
TGTGCCAGTGGAGCATCAATGAACACTGAAGCTTTCTTT
CASGASMNTEAFF
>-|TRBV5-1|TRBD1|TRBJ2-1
TGCGCCAGCAGCGCTGGACAGGGCAATGAGCAGTTCTTC
CASSAGQGNEQFF
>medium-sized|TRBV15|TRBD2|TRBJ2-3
TGTGCCACCAGCAGAGGTTTGGGTAGCGGGACAGATACGCAGTATTTT
CATSRGLGSGTDTQYF
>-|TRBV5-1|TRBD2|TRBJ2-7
TGCGCCAGCAGCTTGAGGACTAGTTTCTCCTACGAGCAGTACTTC
CASSLRTSFSYEQYF
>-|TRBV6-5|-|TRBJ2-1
TGTGCCAGCGGACGGGACTTGATGGTTAATGAGCAGTTCTTC
CASGRDLMVNEQFF
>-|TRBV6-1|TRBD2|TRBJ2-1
TGTGCCAGCAGTGCGGGACTAGCGGGAGACAATGAGCAGTTCTTC
CASSAGLAGDNEQFF
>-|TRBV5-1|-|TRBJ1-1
TGCGCCAGCAGTGGCCAGGGTCCTGAAGCTTTCTTT
CASSGQGPEAFF
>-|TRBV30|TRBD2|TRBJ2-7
TGTGCCTGGAGTGAAAGCGGGAGTAGGTACGAGCAGTACTTC
CAWSESGSRYEQYF
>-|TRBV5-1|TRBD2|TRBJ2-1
TGCGCCAGCAGCAGGGTAGCGGGAGTAGGCGATGAGCAGTTCTTC
CASSRVAGVGDEQFF
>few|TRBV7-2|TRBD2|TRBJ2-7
TGTGCCAGCAGCCTCGGACTAGCGGGAGGCCTCTACGAGCAGTACTTC
CASSLGLAGGLYEQYF
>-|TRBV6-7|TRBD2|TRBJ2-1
TGTGCCAGCAGTCACTCCGGGACTAGCGGGACTTCGCACAATGAGCAGTTCTTC
CASSHSGTSGTSHNEQFF
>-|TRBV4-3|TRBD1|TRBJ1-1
TGCGCCAGCAGCCAAGATCTAGGAGGGGGCTTCACTGAAGCTTTCTTT
CASSQDLGGGFTEAFF
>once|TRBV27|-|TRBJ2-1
TGTGCCAGCAGTTTACTCGGGGATGAGCAGTTCTTC
CASSLLGDEQFF
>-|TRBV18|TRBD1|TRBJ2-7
TGTGCCAGCTCACCAAGTGTTGGGGAGGCAGGGGGCTTCGAGCAGTACTTC
CASSPSVGEAGGFEQYF
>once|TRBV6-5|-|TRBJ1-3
TGTGCCAGCAGTTACGACACCACCTACTCTGGAAACACCATATATTTT
CASSYDTTYSGNTIYF
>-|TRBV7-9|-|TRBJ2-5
TGTGCCAGCAGCTTAGCGTCACAAGAGACCCAGTACTTC
CASSLASQETQYF
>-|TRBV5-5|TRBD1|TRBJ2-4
TGTGCCAGCAGCTTCGGCGAAGGGGGCCCCAAAAACATTCAGTACTTC
CASSFGEGGPKNIQYF
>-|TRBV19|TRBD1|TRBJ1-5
TGTGCCAGTAGTGGGCCACAGGGGGGTCGTGGTCAGCCCCAGCATTTT
CASSGPQGGRGQPQHF
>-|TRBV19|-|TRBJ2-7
TGTGCCAGTAGTATAGGCAGGGGGACTCCCTACGAGCAGTACTTC
CASSIGRGTPYEQYF
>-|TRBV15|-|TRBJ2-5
TGTGCCACCAGCTTAGGACTTACCTCCCAAGAGACCCAGTACTTC
CATSLGLTSQETQYF
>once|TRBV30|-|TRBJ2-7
TGTGCCTGGAGGGAAGGGGCGGCCTACGAGCAGTACTTC
CAWREGAAYEQYF
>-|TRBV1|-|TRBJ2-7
TGCACCAGCAGCCCCAAGCCCGTTAGCGGGGCCTCCTACGAGCAGTACTTC
CTSSPKPVSGASYEQYF
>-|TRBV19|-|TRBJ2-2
TGTGCCAGTACCACAAGGGGCTTCACCGGGGAGCTGTTTTTT
CASTTRGFTGELFF
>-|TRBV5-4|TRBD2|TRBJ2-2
TGTGCCAGCAGCCCACGGACTAGCGGGAGCGCCGGGGAGCTGTTTTTT
CASSPRTSGSAGELFF
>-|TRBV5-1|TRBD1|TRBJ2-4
TGCGCCAGCAGCGCCGGGACAGAGCAAAACATTCAGTACTTC
CASSAGTEQNIQYF
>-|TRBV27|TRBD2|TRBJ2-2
TGTGCCAGCGGGGCCAGCGGGAGGTCGAACACCGGGGAGCTGTTTTTT
CASGASGRSNTGELFF
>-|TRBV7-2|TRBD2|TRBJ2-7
TGTGCCAGCAGCCGACTAGCGGGAGGTCTCGAGCAGTACTTC
CASSRLAGGLEQYF
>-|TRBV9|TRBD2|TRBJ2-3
TGTGCCAGCAGCGTAAGCGGGGGGCTCTACTCTAGCACAGATACGCAGTATTTT
CASSVSGGLYSSTDTQYF